These 9 T cell receptor beta chains originate from one sample sequenced in a study of T cells after yellow fever vaccination. A single record per CDR3 protein comes from TCRdb applying MiXCR to the 5' RACE reads. The table includes around 110,000 distinct CDR3 sequences, 8% to 9.5% detected once. The source material was CD8+ T cells sorted from PBMCs, sampled 45 days after the yellow fever booster vaccination. The receptors shown here come from a man younger than 40 who received the YFV17D yellow fever vaccine.

This clonotype was detected ten times or more. This rearrangement joins TRBV7-2 to TRBJ2-1; TRBD2 matches at 10 bases. The ends lost 7 bases at V and 8 bases at J; junction bases unmatched: 8. There are 14 residues in the CDR3. Germline CDR1 and CDR2: SGHTA and FQGNSA. The chain's CDR3 is CASTPPSGSYEQFF. For the CDR3, the DNA is TGTGCCAGCACCCCGCCTAGCGGGAGCTATGAGCAGTTCTTC.

For the CDR3, the DNA is TGTGCCAGCCTGCCCTGGGGTAGTTCGCGAGAGACCCAGTACTTC. Residues: CASLPWGSSRETQYF. The chain links TRBV6-2 or TRBV6-3 to TRBJ2-5; D is uncertain. Trimming shortened V by 8 bases and J by 4 bases, and 20 bases separated the two germline ends. Per the germline V gene, CDR1 is MNHEY and CDR2 is SVGEGT. The CDR3 loop spans 15 amino acids.

This clonotype was seen repeatedly, ten times or more. This chain links TRBV20-1 with TRBJ2-5; 9 positions match TRBD2. V was clipped by 0 bases and J by 7 bases; unmatched bases: 6. This CDR3 contains 14 residues. The germline V gene has CDR1 DFQATT and CDR2 SNEGSKA (reference sequence). The chain's CDR3 is CSARDEGREGTQYF. The DNA of the CDR3 is TGCAGTGCTAGAGATGAAGGGCGGGAGGGGACCCAGTACTTC.

In this sample, this clonotype turned up many times. The chain joins TRBV27 to TRBJ1-2; the match to TRBD1 covers 11 bases. V shed 5 bases and J 8 bases; nucleotides not matched to a gene: 13. Germline CDR1 MNHEY, CDR2 SMNVEV (reference sequence). The length of the CDR3 is 16 residues. CDR3 sequence reads: CASSQMPGQGVEGYTF. CDR3 DNA sequence: TGTGCCAGCAGTCAGATGCCGGGACAGGGGGTAGAAGGCTACACCTTC.

In this sample, this clonotype turned up many times. The rearrangement joins TRBV15 to TRBJ2-7, with D unclear. V lost 6 bases, J lost 7 bases, and 13 bases lay in between. Germline values: CDR1 LNHNV, CDR2 YYDKDF (reference sequence). There are 12 residues in the CDR3. This chain's CDR3 is CATRTGSREQYF. The CDR3 DNA reads TGTGCCACCAGAACGGGCTCACGGGAGCAGTACTTC.

This clonotype was seen many times. This chain joins TRBV7-9 and TRBJ2-7, with D tentatively TRBD2 (6 bases). Per germline, CDR1 SEHNR and CDR2 FQNEAQ (reference sequence). The CDR3 is made up of 15 amino acids. The V gene lost 5 bases and the J gene lost 3 bases, with 17 bases spanning the gap. The CDR3 DNA reads as TGTGCCAGCAGCGCCCTCCTCGCGGGGATCTACGAGCAGTACTTC. Translation gives CASSALLAGIYEQYF.

This clonotype was found a few times. V gene TRBV28 combines with J gene TRBJ2-1; no firm D call. CDR1 and CDR2 (germline): MDHEN, SYDVKM. The CDR3 contains 15 residues. The germline V and J ends were trimmed by 3 bases and 4 bases, with 13 bases remaining between them. Here the CDR3 reads CASSFGQKWYNEQFF. For the CDR3, the DNA is TGTGCCAGCAGTTTTGGGCAAAAATGGTACAATGAGCAGTTCTTC.

Regarding this clonotype: This may stem from a read error, because a much larger clone lies one nucleotide away. This chain links TRBV5-6 with TRBJ2-7; D uncertain. Germline CDR1 and CDR2: SGHDT and YYEEEE. Trimming took 4 bases from V and 3 from J, leaving 17 bases between them. The CDR3 is 15 amino acids. In DNA form, the CDR3 reads TGTGCCAGCAGCCAAAGGGCCAATCGACTCTACGAGCAGTACTTC. It is translated as CASSQRANRLYEQYF.

The chain has TRBV28 and TRBJ2-7; no clear D gene. Looked up from germline, CDR1 is MDHEN and CDR2 is SYDVKM. The CDR3 loop spans 14 amino acids. V was cut by 7 bases and J by 0 bases, with 13 bases left in between. The CDR3 spells CASKAWQASYEQYF. In DNA form, the CDR3 reads TGTGCCAGCAAAGCCTGGCAGGCCTCCTACGAGCAGTACTTC.